This record concerns one TCR beta chain sequence. The specificity of this receptor is unknown. Per-base quality was not reported, and no clone a single base away is much larger than it. This specimen comes from a study of T cell responses to AZD1222 COVID-19 vaccine listed by TCRdb under 2021. The study in broad terms: AZD1222 recipients given second doses at about 4 weeks or at about 12 weeks were pooled, since spike-specific TCR depth and breadth were not found to differ between the two schedules. A total of 230 to 250 trial participants underwent TCR sequencing, of whom approximately 200 had received two doses of AZD1222 and roughly 26 had received two doses of the MenACWY control vaccine. Enrollment into the trials was organized by age into subgroups of 18-55, 56-69 and 70-plus years, and those subgroups contained roughly 150, 30 and 60 TCR-sequenced participants, respectively.

The CDR3 regions of human TCRbeta chains were subjected to immunosequencing. The paper's processing steps were these. Repertoire TCRs were checked for matches against a reference library of SARS-CoV-2-specific TCRs that had been generated using the MIRA antigen-specificity platform. Breadth meant the fraction of unique TCRs that were SARS-CoV-2-associated, whereas depth meant the fraction of total T cells that were SARS-CoV-2-associated. Each spike-specific TCR was assigned to its reactive spike region and to a CD4 or CD8 class using the MIRA data. Log10-transformed breadth and depth values were compared by one-way ANOVA with Sidak's multiple comparisons tests. This is the immuneACCESS table as TCRdb keeps it, with only in-frame sequences that have V and J called. A part of the clones is gone; compared with another copy, unresolved V genes explain less than half, and the rest is unexplained. V and J calls and clone size come straight from that table; D and trimming were deduced from the DNA. For this sample there are 150,000 or so clones; 80% to 90% appear just once. Clones ranked in the top ten supply 5.1% of the sample.

On the study overall, not on this receptor specifically: Participants were mostly white British, with more females than males. The authors suggested clonal diversity may have been underestimated. A significant rise in spike-specific TCR breadth and depth was observed after two AZD1222 doses relative to day 0 and relative to MenACWY recipients. Vaccine-associated CD4 TCRs spanned the whole spike protein, with dominant responses in regions 160-218 and 743-854. Only five or six AZD1222 recipients were SARS-CoV-2 seropositive at baseline, limiting conclusions about previously exposed vaccinees. Reportedly, almost half of the unique spike-specific TCRs recognized epitopes lying outside the regions that are mutated in the B.1.351 and B.1.1.7 variants. No day 14 peak-response samples were available, so repertoires were characterized only after the peak T cell response. In the small 56-69-year group, the increase in depth fell short of significance, most likely because of low power.

The CDR3, from cysteine to phenylalanine, totals 13 residues. The sequence is cut down to CDR3 DNA, 39 bases in frame from base 1. Trimming at the junction amounts to 1 base on V and 7 bases on J, and the germline ends lie 10 bases apart. CDR1 MDHEN and CDR2 SYDVKM were looked up in the germline V gene. The sample's time point, from its label and the paper: baseline before first vaccination. Vaccinee samples were obtained from the UK trials COV001 and COV002, which included a single-blind randomized controlled phase 2/3 trial of AZD1222 (ChAdOx1 nCoV-19) in healthy adults. For TCRbeta chain sequencing, PBMC samples from trial participants were taken at day 0 and at day 28 after the second dose.

Sequences were derived from peripheral blood, sampled on day 0 of AZD1222 vaccination. The receptor chain draws on TRBV28 and TRBJ1-2; the D gene cannot be resolved reliably. This receptor was taken from an adult in good health. The sequence in DNA is TGTGCCAGCAGTTTATTCGCGGGCTCTGGCTACACCTTC. Its protein is CASSLFAGSGYTF.